One sample yielded the 28 T cell receptor beta chains listed below, sequenced in a study of Ad26.COV2.S vaccination and SARS-CoV-2 variants (dated by TCRdb to the early 2020s). In the paper's terms, the treatment or condition label means: approximately 18 received Ad26.COV2.S at low or high dose, single or two shots; several received placebo; per-sample allocation not given. For vaccine and placebo recipients, the sequenced repertoires came from samples collected on day 63 after the first injection. Libraries were made using the immunoSEQ multiplex PCR assay. In TCRdb, the immuneACCESS table is reduced to in-frame sequences with V and J assigned. These tables do not hold every clone; where another copy was compared, an unresolved V gene accounts for under half, and the others remain unexplained. For this sample the table gives approximately 450,000 clones, of which 75% to 95% were detected only once. 10% to 15% of the sample comes from the top ten.

Material: peripheral blood, obtained in a trial of Ad26.COV2.S vaccine versus placebo. The receptors originated from a person aged 18-60 years who received the Ad26.COV2.S COVID-19 vaccine or a placebo.

The chain combines TRBV5-4 with TRBJ2-2; 9 positions match TRBD1. This CDR3 is 16 amino acids long. J lost 5 bases, V lost 4 bases, and 9 bases had no gene match. CDR1 is SGHNT, CDR2 YYREEE, per germline (reference sequence). CDR3 nucleotides: TGTGCCAGCAGCCACGGCAACAGGGGGCAAACCGGGGAGCTGTTTTTT. Its translation is CASSHGNRGQTGELFF.

The chain links TRBV5-4 to TRBJ1-2, with D perhaps TRBD1 (6 bases). This CDR3 has 16 amino acids. The V end was cut by 2 bases, the J end by 3 bases, with 17 bases between. Per the germline V gene, CDR1 is SGHNT and CDR2 is YYREEE (reference sequence). The CDR3 sequence is CASSFPGVGGHYGYTF. The CDR3 coding sequence is TGTGCCAGCAGCTTCCCAGGGGTAGGGGGTCACTATGGCTACACCTTC.

This clone was detected once. V is TRBV18 and J is TRBJ1-1, with unresolved D. CDR3 size: 14 residues. CDR1 is KGHSH, CDR2 LQKENI, per germline. V shed 2 bases and J shed 0 bases, with 7 bases lying between them. CDR3 bases: TGTGCCAGCTCACCAGCGGATATGAACACTGAAGCTTTCTTT. Amino acids: CASSPADMNTEAFF.

This sequence joins TRBV6-5 and TRBJ2-7; 11 nucleotides agree with TRBD1. The V and J ends lost 4 bases and 2 bases, in that order; junction bases with no gene match: 4. CDR1 and CDR2 (germline): MNHEY, SVGAGI. This CDR3 region has 15 residues. The DNA for the CDR3 is TGTGCCAGCAGTTCGCCGGGACAGGGGGCCTACGAGCAGTACTTC. Its protein is CASSSPGQGAYEQYF.

The chain combines TRBV6-5 with TRBJ2-3, with D possibly called TRBD1 or TRBD2 (5 bases each). CDR1 and CDR2 (germline): MNHEY, SVGAGI. V lost 6 bases, J lost 7 bases, and 17 bases lay in between. This CDR3 has 14 amino acids. The CDR3 bases are TGTGCCAGCAGACCTTCCGGGGACGGACATACGCAGTATTTT. Amino acids: CASRPSGDGHTQYF.

The chain has TRBV18 and TRBJ2-1, with TRBD1 identical over 9 bases. Germline V gene data show CDR1 as KGHSH and CDR2 as LQKENI. The CDR3 runs 16 residues. The junction had 5 bases not matched to a gene; V was cut back by 1 base and J by 4 bases. This chain's CDR3 is CASSPLGTGIYNEQFF. CDR3 coding DNA: TGTGCCAGCTCACCACTTGGGACAGGGATTTACAATGAGCAGTTCTTC.

The V and J genes are TRBV2 and TRBJ2-7; 9 bases fit TRBD1. The CDR3 runs 14 residues. Germline V gene lookup returns CDR1 SNHLY and CDR2 FYNNEI. With 1 base clipped from V and 5 bases from J, the junction kept 3 bases outside the gene matches. The CDR3 region has the DNA TGTGCCAGCAGTGAAGGGAACAGGGGGCACGAGCAGTACTTC. Residues: CASSEGNRGHEQYF.

This sequence joins TRBV4-2 and TRBJ1-2; no reliable D call. Germline V gives CDR1 LGHNA, CDR2 YNFKEQ. Deletions cut 5 bases from V and 4 bases from J, with 20 bases between. The CDR3 extends over 16 amino acids. The CDR3 nucleotides are TGTGCCAGCAGCTCTCCCGGCGGCACCGGATTCTATGGCTACACCTTC. Protein: CASSSPGGTGFYGYTF.

The V gene is TRBV7-2, the J gene TRBJ2-7; D is ambiguous. Germline-derived CDR1 and CDR2 are SGHTA and FQGNSA. The CDR3 has 14 residues. V was pared by 5 bases and J by 3 bases, with 14 bases between. CDR3 region: CASSPRGGIYEQYF. For the CDR3, the DNA is TGTGCCAGCAGCCCCCGCGGCGGAATCTACGAGCAGTACTTC.

As concerns this clone: The same CDR3 arises from other DNA sequences in this sample as well. This chain links TRBV7-6 with TRBJ2-7, with D hard to call. V lost 0 bases and J lost 0, with 3 bases in between. The germline gives CDR1 SGHVS, CDR2 FNYEAQ. CDR3 length: 13 residues. The CDR3 nucleotides are TGTGCCAGCAGCTTAGCCGACTCCTACGAGCAGTACTTC. This sequence encodes CASSLADSYEQYF.

The V and J genes are TRBV28 and TRBJ1-1; D remains ambiguous. Between the trimmed V and J ends, which lost 7 bases and 0 bases, there was a span of 12 bases. CDR3 length equals 14 residues. Germline values: CDR1 MDHEN, CDR2 SYDVKM. The DNA of the CDR3 is TGTGCCAGCAATGAACAGCGAATGAACACTGAAGCTTTCTTT. This gives the protein CASNEQRMNTEAFF.

V usage is TRBV4-1 and J usage is TRBJ1-6, with D unresolved. CDR3 length: 13 residues. The germline CDR1 and CDR2 sequences are MGHRA and YSYEKL. V lost 5 bases and J 8 bases, leaving 10 bases between the germline ends. The CDR3 DNA follows: TGCGCCAGCAGCAGATGGGTGGATTCACCCCTCCACTTT. Protein product: CASSRWVDSPLHF.

This chain links TRBV28 with TRBJ2-7; D remains ambiguous. Germline CDR1 MDHEN, CDR2 SYDVKM. The V end was cut by 10 bases, the J end by 2 bases, with 15 bases between. The CDR3 runs to 13 residues. The CDR3 loop reads CATMEPGTYEQYF. CDR3 nucleotide sequence: TGTGCCACCATGGAGCCAGGAACCTACGAGCAGTACTTC.

The CDR3 sequence is CASTPLQGFNQPQHF. DNA for the CDR3: TGTGCCAGCACCCCTCTTCAGGGCTTCAATCAGCCCCAGCATTTT. The rearrangement links TRBV28 to TRBJ1-5; TRBD1 is a possible D gene (5 bases). Germline-derived CDR1 and CDR2 are MDHEN and SYDVKM. The ends were cut back, 7 bases at V and 3 bases at J, with 16 bases in the middle. The CDR3 is made up of 15 amino acids.

V and J are TRBV11-2 and TRBJ2-1; tentatively, D is TRBD2 (6 bases). With 4 bases removed from V and 2 bases from J, the gap between germline ends came to 12 bases. The CDR3 has 15 residues. Per the germline V gene, CDR1 is SGHAT and CDR2 is FQNNGV. Here the CDR3 reads CASSSGTPTYNEQFF. The CDR3 DNA sequence: TGTGCCAGCAGCTCCGGGACTCCCACCTACAATGAGCAGTTCTTC. The entire variable domain, with the rest obtained from reference TRBV11-2 and TRBJ2-1, is as follows: EAGVAQSPRYKIIEKRQSVAFWCNPISGHATLYWYQQILGQGPKLLIQFQNNGVVDDSQLPKDRFSAERLKGVDSTLKIQPAKLEDSAVYLCASSSGTPTYNEQFFGPGTRLTVL.

Only one count was recorded for this clone. CDR3 amino acids: CASSPLAGGGTDTQYF. The CDR3 region has the DNA TGCGCCAGCAGCCCCTTAGCGGGAGGTGGGACAGATACGCAGTATTTT. The chain carries TRBV5-1 and TRBJ2-3, with TRBD2 matching over 10 bases. The germline gives CDR1 SGHRS, CDR2 YFSETQ. There are 16 residues in the CDR3. The ends lost 4 bases at V and 3 bases at J; junction bases unmatched: 8. Looking up the rest from reference TRBV5-1 and TRBJ2-3 gives the full variable domain: KAGVTQTPRYLIKTRGQQVTLSCSPISGHRSVSWYQQTPGQGLQFLFEYFSETQRNKGNFPGRFSGRQFSNSRSEMNVSTLELGDSALYLCASSPLAGGGTDTQYFGPGTRLTVL.

The chain couples TRBV24-1 to TRBJ2-3; TRBD2 aligns across 14 bases. J gave up 3 bases and V 9 bases, and 13 bases lay outside the gene matches. CDR1 is KGHDR and CDR2 is SFDVKD in the germline V gene. The length of the CDR3 is 18 residues. The CDR3 protein is CATRAGLAGEGITDTQYF. The CDR3 bases are TGTGCCACCCGTGCGGGACTAGCGGGAGAGGGGATAACAGATACGCAGTATTTT.

Concerning this clone: Different DNA sequences within this sample yield the same CDR3. The CDR3 coding sequence is TGTGCCAGCTCCCTCCAAGAGACCCAGTACTTC. It encodes CASSLQETQYF. The chain links TRBV18 to TRBJ2-5, with no clear D. Germline CDR1 and CDR2: KGHSH and LQKENI. V was clipped by 6 bases and J by 1 base, with 3 bases between them. This CDR3 has 11 residues.

The gene calls are TRBV10-2 and TRBJ1-3, with no clear D. Trimming stripped 0 bases from V and 4 bases from J, with 4 bases between. The CDR3 totals 13 residues. CDR1 WSHSY and CDR2 SAAADI come from the germline V gene. CDR3 nucleotide sequence: TGCGCCAGCAGTGAGTCGGGGGGAAACACCATATATTTT. Its protein product is CASSESGGNTIYF.

This CDR3 is CASSLPLRDEQFF. Here the CDR3 DNA reads TGTGCCAGCAGCTTACCGCTTCGGGATGAGCAGTTCTTC. The rearrangement joins TRBV5-6 to TRBJ2-1; D uncertain. The germline CDR1 and CDR2 sequences are SGHDT and YYEEEE. This CDR3 is built from 13 residues. Trimming left V 2 bases short and J 8 bases short, with 11 bases between.

The chain combines TRBV6-4 with TRBJ1-6; 8 bases line up with TRBD1. The J segment lost 9 bases and the V segment lost 6 bases, leaving 10 bases of the junction unmatched. This CDR3 is 15 amino acids long. CDR1 and CDR2 (germline): MRHNA, SNTAGT. CDR3 region: CASSPRGTGLSPLHF. The CDR3 nucleotides read TGTGCCAGCAGCCCGCGTGGGACAGGTCTTTCACCCCTCCACTTT.

Concerning this clone: Other DNA sequences within the sample encode an identical CDR3. This chain connects TRBV28 to TRBJ1-5, with 8 positions matching TRBD1. The CDR3 runs to 13 residues. V lost 8 bases, J lost 2 bases, and 2 bases stayed unmatched. Germline CDR1 and CDR2: MDHEN and SYDVKM. The CDR3 DNA reads as TGTGCCAGCCAGGACAGGGGCAATCAGCCCCAGCATTTT. This encodes CASQDRGNQPQHF. The whole variable domain, filled in from reference TRBV28 and TRBJ1-5, reads DVKVTQSSRYLVKRTGEKVFLECVQDMDHENMFWYRQDPGLGLRLIYFSYDVKMKEKGDIPEGYSVSREKKERFSLILESASTNQTSMYLCASQDRGNQPQHFGDGTRLSIL.

CDR3 residues: CATSHLPGRAGYNEQFF. The CDR3 DNA follows: TGTGCCACCAGCCATTTACCTGGTAGGGCCGGATACAATGAGCAGTTCTTC. The genes are TRBV15 and TRBJ2-1; D ambiguous. This CDR3 comprises 17 residues. The germline V and J ends were trimmed by 5 bases and 4 bases, with 21 bases remaining between them. The V gene's germline CDR1 is LNHNV and CDR2 YYDKDF (reference sequence).

As concerns this clone: Other DNA sequences within the sample encode an identical CDR3. The chain joins TRBV7-3 to TRBJ2-1, with D perhaps matching TRBD1 (5 bases). Germline V gene data show CDR1 as SGHTA and CDR2 as FQGTGA. The CDR3 consists of 13 residues. Trimming left V 6 bases short and J 4 bases short, with 10 bases between. This CDR3 reads CASSPDRYNEQFF. CDR3 DNA: TGTGCCAGCAGTCCCGACAGATACAATGAGCAGTTCTTC. Filled out from reference TRBV7-3 and TRBJ2-1, the complete variable domain reads GAGVSQTPSNKVTEKGKYVELRCDPISGHTALYWYRQSLGQGPEFLIYFQGTGAADDSGLPNDRFFAVRPEGSVSTLKIQRTERGDSAVYLCASSPDRYNEQFFGPGTRLTVL.

The chain has TRBV9 and TRBJ2-5; 12 nucleotides match TRBD1. This CDR3 comprises 15 residues. The germline V gene encodes CDR1 SGDLS and CDR2 YYNGEE. V lost 3 bases and J lost 6; bases outside the gene matches: 6. The CDR3: CASSEGTGGGKTQYF. CDR3 coding DNA: TGTGCCAGCAGCGAAGGGACAGGGGGCGGGAAGACCCAGTACTTC.

The rearrangement joins TRBV28 to TRBJ2-7; 10 bases are shared with TRBD1. This CDR3 region has 15 residues. J lost 1 base, V lost 5 bases, and 5 bases had no gene match. Per germline, CDR1 MDHEN and CDR2 SYDVKM. As DNA, the CDR3 is TGTGCCAGCAGTCAAGACAGGGGGCTTTCCTACGAGCAGTACTTC. It translates to CASSQDRGLSYEQYF.

The chain recombines TRBV6-5 with TRBJ2-7; D is possibly TRBD1 or TRBD2 (6 bases each). Germline V gives CDR1 MNHEY, CDR2 SVGAGI. Trimming pared 2 bases from V and 7 bases from J, leaving 12 bases between. This CDR3 comprises 13 residues. The CDR3 spells CASSYGRGGEQYF. CDR3 sequence (DNA): TGTGCCAGCAGTTACGGCAGGGGAGGAGAGCAGTACTTC.

This sequence joins TRBV30 and TRBJ2-5, with 8 bases aligning to TRBD2. The length of the CDR3 is 15 residues. The germline CDR1 and CDR2 sequences are GTSNPN and SVGIG (reference sequence). After removal of 4 bases from V and 5 bases from J, the junction contained 12 bases not matched to a gene. The CDR3 protein is CAWTLAGTLWETQYF. The DNA of the CDR3 is TGTGCCTGGACCCTAGCGGGCACCCTCTGGGAGACCCAGTACTTC.